This TCR beta chain is drawn from a study of T-cell reconstitution after alpha-beta-depleted transplantation in children. As it was prepared, the TCRbeta library received unique molecular identifiers. MiXCR, run by TCRdb on the PCR reads, gives a single entry per CDR3 protein. The data show some 490,000 distinct CDR3 sequences, around 13% seen once. This clonotype was counted only a few times. This clonotype was sampled from a human donor who donated a stem cell graft to a child with combined immunodeficiency. This sample comprised PBMCs from the stem cell graft donor, obtained from the stem cell graft.

The CDR3 reads CASSSSLGQIPQDEQFF. CDR3 coding DNA: TGTGCCAGCAGCTCTTCGCTTGGGCAGATCCCACAAGATGAGCAGTTCTTC. The chain employs TRBV7-2 and TRBJ2-1; D remains ambiguous. With 4 bases removed from V and 8 bases from J, the gap between germline ends came to 24 bases. Germline assignment: CDR1 SGHTA and CDR2 FQGNSA. The CDR3 loop spans 17 amino acids.